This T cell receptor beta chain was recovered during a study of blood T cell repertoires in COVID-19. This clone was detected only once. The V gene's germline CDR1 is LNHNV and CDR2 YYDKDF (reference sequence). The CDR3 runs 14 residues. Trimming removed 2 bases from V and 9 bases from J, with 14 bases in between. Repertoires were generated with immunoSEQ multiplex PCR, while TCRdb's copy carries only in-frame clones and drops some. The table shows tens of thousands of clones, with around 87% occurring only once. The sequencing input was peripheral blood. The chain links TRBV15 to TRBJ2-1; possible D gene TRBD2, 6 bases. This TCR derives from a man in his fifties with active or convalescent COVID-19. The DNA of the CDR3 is TGTGCCACCAGCAGAAAGGACGGGACTCGTGAGCAGTTCTTC. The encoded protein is CATSRKDGTREQFF.